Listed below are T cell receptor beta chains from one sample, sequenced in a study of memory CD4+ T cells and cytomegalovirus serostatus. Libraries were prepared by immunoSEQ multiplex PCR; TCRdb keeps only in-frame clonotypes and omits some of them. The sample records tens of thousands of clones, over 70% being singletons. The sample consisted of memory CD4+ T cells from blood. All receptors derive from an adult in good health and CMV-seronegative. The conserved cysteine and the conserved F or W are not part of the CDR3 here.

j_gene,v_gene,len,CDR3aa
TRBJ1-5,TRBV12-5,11,ASGLDSNQPQH
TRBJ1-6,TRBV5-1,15,ASSLATTGVSNSPLH
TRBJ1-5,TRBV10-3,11,AISVGNNQPQH
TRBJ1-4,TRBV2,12,ASSGDSSNEKLF
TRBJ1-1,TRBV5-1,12,ASKTGTSWTEAF
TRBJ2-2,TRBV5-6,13,ASSLGLVGTGELF
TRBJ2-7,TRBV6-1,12,ASSETRTASEQY
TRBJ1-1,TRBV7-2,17,ASSSELIFYGAVNTEAF
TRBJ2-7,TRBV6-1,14,ASSESAGPSSYEQY
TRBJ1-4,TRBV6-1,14,ASSEFPVATNEKLF
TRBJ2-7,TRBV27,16,ASSPTAPSWGGPHEQY
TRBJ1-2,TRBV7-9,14,ASSSLQGHSNYGYT
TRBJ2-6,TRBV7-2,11,ASSISGANVLT
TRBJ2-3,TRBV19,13,ASDSGLAGADTQY
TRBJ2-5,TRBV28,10,ASNLQQETQY
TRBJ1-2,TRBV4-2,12,ASSQGQGQIGYT
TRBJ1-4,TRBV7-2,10,ASSLANEKLF
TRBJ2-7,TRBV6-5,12,ASSYSIMGSEQY
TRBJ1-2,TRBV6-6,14,ASSYGSGTGAYGYT
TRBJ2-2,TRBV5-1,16,ASSLGRLAGGNTGELF
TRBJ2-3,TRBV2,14,ARERGQGFLTDTQY
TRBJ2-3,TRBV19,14,ASRGGQVDSTDTQY
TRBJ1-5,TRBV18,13,ASSPREDSNQPQH
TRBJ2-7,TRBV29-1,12,SVVSGTGGYEQY
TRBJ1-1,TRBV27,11,ASSSLVNTEAF
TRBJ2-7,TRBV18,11,ASSRGIDYEQY
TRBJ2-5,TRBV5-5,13,ASSLAGLEQETQY
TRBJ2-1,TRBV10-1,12,ASSEGRHVNEQF
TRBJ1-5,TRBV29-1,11,SAMAGSNQPQH
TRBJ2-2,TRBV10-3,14,AISGGTKANTGELF
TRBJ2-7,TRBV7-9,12,ASSPRQTSYEQY
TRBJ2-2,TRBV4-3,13,ASSQESGRGGELF
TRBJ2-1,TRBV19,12,ASSIQGAHNEQF
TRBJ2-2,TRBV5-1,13,ASSLIGPYTGELF
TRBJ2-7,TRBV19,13,ASTPRAGISYEQY
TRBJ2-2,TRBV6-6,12,ASSYYRVAGELF
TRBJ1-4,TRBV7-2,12,ASSLERGVEKLF
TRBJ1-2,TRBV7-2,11,ASSPGGYYGYT
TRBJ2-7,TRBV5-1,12,ASSLGDSPYEQY
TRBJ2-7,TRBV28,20,ASSSHGPSGIHSWGFSYEQY
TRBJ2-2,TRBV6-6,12,ASAKGQAPGELF
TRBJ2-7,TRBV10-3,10,AISGQSDEQY
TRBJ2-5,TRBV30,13,AWSLTPTSLKTQY
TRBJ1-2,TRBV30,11,AWRGQNNYGYT
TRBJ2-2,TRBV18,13,ASSPGGTGTGELF
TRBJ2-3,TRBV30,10,AWARDTDTQY
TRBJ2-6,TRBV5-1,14,ASSLWGGPGANVLT
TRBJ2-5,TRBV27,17,ASSLLAPGGGYYQETQY